Below, one TCR beta chain is given with its context. As yet, its antigen is unknown. Germline CDR1 reads MDHEN; CDR2 reads SYDVKM. V lost 3 bases and J lost 11, with 11 bases in between. The CDR3 length is 12 residues. The data stem from a study of T cell repertoires in aging, cancer and after chemotherapy. The template was genomic DNA from peripheral blood, not RNA. Multiplex touch-down PCR with TRB-A/B primers amplified rearranged V-D-J TRB sequences. TCRdb re-called the multiplex PCR reads through MiXCR, storing one row per CDR3 protein. The data hold about 6,400 distinct CDR3 sequences, with 25% to 35% observed a single time. Findings and limits, study-wide: Median generation probability rose over the chemotherapy interval in each cancer cohort, suggesting rebound thymic output.

The chain uses TRBV28 and TRBJ1-5; no firm D call. The receptor was isolated from a human donor in good health. Sequenced sample: blood. Written as DNA, the CDR3 is TGTGCCAGCAGTTTGCAGATGGAGGCCCAGCATTTT. This sequence encodes CASSLQMEAQHF.